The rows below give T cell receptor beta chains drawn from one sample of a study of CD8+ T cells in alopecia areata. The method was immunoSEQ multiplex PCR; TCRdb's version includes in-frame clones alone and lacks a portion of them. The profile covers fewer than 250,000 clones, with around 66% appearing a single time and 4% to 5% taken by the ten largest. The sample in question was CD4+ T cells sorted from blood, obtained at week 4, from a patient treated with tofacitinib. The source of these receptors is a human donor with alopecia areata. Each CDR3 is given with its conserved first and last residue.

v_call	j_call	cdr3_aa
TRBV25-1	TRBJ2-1	CASSDEPTLNEQFF
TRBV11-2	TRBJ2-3	CASSLEYTDTQYF
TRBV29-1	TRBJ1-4	CSVGGRLNEKLFF
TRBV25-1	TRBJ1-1	CASSGFMEAFF
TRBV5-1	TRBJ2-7	CATLPSRGGDSYEQYF
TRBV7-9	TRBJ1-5	CASSSLGGPDQPQHF
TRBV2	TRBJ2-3	CASRGLAGGSDTQYF
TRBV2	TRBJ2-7	CASSLVGEVGEQYF
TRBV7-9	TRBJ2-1	CASSFDRGAYNEQFF
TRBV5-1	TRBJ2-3	CASSFDRGGHTDTQYF
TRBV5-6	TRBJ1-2	CASSAPDSINYGYTF
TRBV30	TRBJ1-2	CAWTLGGGYTF
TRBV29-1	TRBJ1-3	CSAEQNSGNTIYF
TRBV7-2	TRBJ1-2	CASSRGTGVGYGYTF
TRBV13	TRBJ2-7	CASNPVGGGEQYF
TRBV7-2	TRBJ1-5	CASSPRPGGNQPQHF
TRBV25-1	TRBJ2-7	CASSRAYEQYF
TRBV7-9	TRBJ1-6	CASSPDSYNSPLHF
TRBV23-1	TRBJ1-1	CASKGVANTEAFF
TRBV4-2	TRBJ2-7	CASSQERTSSYEQYF
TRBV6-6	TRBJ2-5	CASSSSIGLAGGAQYF
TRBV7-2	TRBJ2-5	CASSLVRVGKTQYF
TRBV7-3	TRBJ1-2	CASSMSIAGEYGYTF
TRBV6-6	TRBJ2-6	CASSYALRVLTF
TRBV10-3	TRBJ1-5	CAISTGRGNNQPQHF
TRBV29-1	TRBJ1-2	CSVEGWGGHGYTF
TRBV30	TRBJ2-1	CAWRISGGAREQFF
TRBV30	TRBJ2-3	CAWSVLRDTQYF
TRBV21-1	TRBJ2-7	CASSLGRYRERYEQYF
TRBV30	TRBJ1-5	CAWSVEGGAQPQHF
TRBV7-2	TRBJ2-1	CASSLSSYNEQFF
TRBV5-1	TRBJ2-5	CASSPQWRGKETQYF
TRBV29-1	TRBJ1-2	CSVEPGSLNYGYTF
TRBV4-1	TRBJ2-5	CASSRTGTYQETQYF
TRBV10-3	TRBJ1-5	CAIRSSNQPQHF
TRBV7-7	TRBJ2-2	CASSSTNTGELFF
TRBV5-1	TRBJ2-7	CASSLVGTAGGYEQYF
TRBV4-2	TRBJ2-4	CASSQGVLRGGLVIQYF
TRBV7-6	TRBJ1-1	CASSLRANTEAFF
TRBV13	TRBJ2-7	CASSPTSSYEQYF
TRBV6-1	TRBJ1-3	CASSELGNSGNTIYF
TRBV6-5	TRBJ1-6	CASSEGDSPLHF
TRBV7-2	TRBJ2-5	CASSLGRETQYF
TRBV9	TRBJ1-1	CASSVPPEAFF
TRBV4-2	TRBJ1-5	CASSQARAINQPQHF
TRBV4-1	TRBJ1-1	CASSQIGTGNRAFF
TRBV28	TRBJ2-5	CATTGWGRETQYF
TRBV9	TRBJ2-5	CASSVGGQGLETQYF
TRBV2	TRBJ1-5	CASRKDRGRNQPQHF
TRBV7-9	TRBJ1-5	CASSRDNQPQHF
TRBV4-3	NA	CASSQVTGNEQYF